The rows below give T cell receptor beta chains drawn from one sample of a study of T-cell reconstitution after alpha-beta-depleted transplantation in children. TCRdb ran MiXCR on the PCR reads and lists one entry per CDR3 protein. The sample shows 440,000 or so distinct CDR3 sequences, approximately 41% of them seen only once. Sequences were derived from PBMCs, sampled before TCRalphabeta/CD19-depleted stem cell transplant. Receptor source: a girl between 2 and 10 years old with aplastic anemia, due to receive a stem cell transplant. Both conserved end residues are trimmed from each CDR3. Each record gives: clone size, V gene, J gene, CDR3 protein. Clone size is stated in some rows and not others, as once, few, many or a class when expanded.

abundance: many
v_gene: TRBV27
j_gene: TRBJ2-3
CDR3aa: ASSSITGGDTQY

abundance: few
v_gene: TRBV11-2
j_gene: TRBJ2-5
CDR3aa: ASSPSGGLGETQY

abundance: few
v_gene: TRBV12-3/TRBV12-4
j_gene: TRBJ2-1
CDR3aa: ASSFSGTGGWLNEQF

abundance: -
v_gene: TRBV18
j_gene: TRBJ2-1
CDR3aa: ASSPAGANEQF

abundance: -
v_gene: TRBV20-1
j_gene: TRBJ2-3
CDR3aa: CAATSGRNISTDTQY

abundance: many
v_gene: TRBV3-1
j_gene: TRBJ2-1
CDR3aa: ASSLGRHNEQF

abundance: -
v_gene: TRBV4-1
j_gene: TRBJ2-2
CDR3aa: ASSQDPTSTGELF

abundance: few
v_gene: TRBV7-3
j_gene: TRBJ2-7
CDR3aa: ASSLVTSGEQY

abundance: few
v_gene: TRBV20-1
j_gene: TRBJ2-3
CDR3aa: SARDMETDTQY

abundance: few
v_gene: TRBV18
j_gene: TRBJ1-1
CDR3aa: AIFVQGMNTEAF

abundance: -
v_gene: TRBV20-1
j_gene: TRBJ2-3
CDR3aa: SARDTATSTDTQY

abundance: many
v_gene: TRBV29-1
j_gene: TRBJ2-1
CDR3aa: SVEVFTMTSATHNEQF

abundance: once
v_gene: TRBV6-5
j_gene: TRBJ2-1
CDR3aa: ASSSDWAARGEQF

abundance: -
v_gene: TRBV10-3
j_gene: TRBJ2-3
CDR3aa: ASSMAGAYTDTQY

abundance: few
v_gene: TRBV28
j_gene: TRBJ2-7
CDR3aa: ASSPEKAYEQY

abundance: -
v_gene: TRBV20-1
j_gene: TRBJ2-2
CDR3aa: SAREGGVGTGELF

abundance: -
v_gene: TRBV18
j_gene: TRBJ1-3
CDR3aa: ASSRAGTGNTIY

abundance: -
v_gene: TRBV18
j_gene: TRBJ2-7
CDR3aa: ASSPSGQGQVQY

abundance: -
v_gene: TRBV20-1
j_gene: TRBJ2-1
CDR3aa: SARRTSSYNEQF

abundance: -
v_gene: TRBV20-1
j_gene: TRBJ1-1
CDR3aa: SAYQYTEAF

abundance: few
v_gene: TRBV5-1
j_gene: TRBJ2-3
CDR3aa: ASSNDLDTQY

abundance: -
v_gene: TRBV5-1
j_gene: TRBJ2-2
CDR3aa: ASSLYGERGTGELF

abundance: -
v_gene: TRBV6-2/TRBV6-3
j_gene: TRBJ2-3
CDR3aa: ASRWGFGTDTQY

abundance: -
v_gene: TRBV20-1
j_gene: TRBJ2-7
CDR3aa: SATARNSYEQY

abundance: -
v_gene: TRBV18
j_gene: TRBJ1-1
CDR3aa: SSSLTGRTEAF

abundance: -
v_gene: TRBV5-6
j_gene: TRBJ2-5
CDR3aa: ASISRGDKETQY

abundance: once
v_gene: TRBV4-2
j_gene: TRBJ2-7
CDR3aa: ASSQDLKAGGPHEQY

abundance: once
v_gene: TRBV15
j_gene: TRBJ1-2
CDR3aa: ATSHGTEYGYT

abundance: -
v_gene: TRBV9
j_gene: TRBJ2-3
CDR3aa: ASSVRQTSTDTQY

abundance: many
v_gene: TRBV10-3
j_gene: TRBJ2-7
CDR3aa: AISEWTGEVAEQY

abundance: -
v_gene: TRBV29-1
j_gene: TRBJ2-7
CDR3aa: SVLGWGQGGEQY

abundance: -
v_gene: TRBV12-5
j_gene: TRBJ2-3
CDR3aa: ASGYHRNSGRADTQY

abundance: once
v_gene: TRBV4-1
j_gene: TRBJ2-1
CDR3aa: ASSQEASSYNEQF

abundance: -
v_gene: TRBV7-9
j_gene: TRBJ1-2
CDR3aa: ASSLMGTVYGYT

abundance: many
v_gene: TRBV4-1
j_gene: TRBJ2-5
CDR3aa: ASSRGALWETQY

abundance: many
v_gene: TRBV12-3/TRBV12-4
j_gene: TRBJ2-7
CDR3aa: ASSTGTSRTYEQY

abundance: few
v_gene: TRBV20-1
j_gene: TRBJ2-5
CDR3aa: SAKTRRETQY

abundance: -
v_gene: TRBV7-6
j_gene: TRBJ2-1
CDR3aa: ASSLSDPWRYNEQF

abundance: few
v_gene: TRBV2
j_gene: TRBJ2-5
CDR3aa: ASRGDRGLVQETQY

abundance: many
v_gene: TRBV3-1
j_gene: TRBJ2-7
CDR3aa: ASSQGYGDRSIVSEQY

abundance: -
v_gene: TRBV7-2
j_gene: TRBJ2-3
CDR3aa: ASTPEWAGGGGDTQY

abundance: few
v_gene: TRBV29-1
j_gene: TRBJ2-1
CDR3aa: SGGAGGYSYNEQF

abundance: many
v_gene: TRBV24-1
j_gene: TRBJ2-7
CDR3aa: APGSEQY

abundance: many
v_gene: TRBV4-1
j_gene: TRBJ2-1
CDR3aa: ASSQGDRTLNNEQF

abundance: many
v_gene: TRBV28
j_gene: TRBJ2-7
CDR3aa: ASRITYEQY

abundance: few
v_gene: TRBV7-2
j_gene: TRBJ2-1
CDR3aa: ASSLLTGGGRNEQF

abundance: -
v_gene: TRBV20-1
j_gene: TRBJ2-7
CDR3aa: SARSTGAIYEQY

abundance: -
v_gene: TRBV20-1
j_gene: TRBJ2-2
CDR3aa: GARGLAGGPRTGELF

abundance: -
v_gene: TRBV5-1
j_gene: TRBJ2-4
CDR3aa: ASSPRGRGNKNIQY

abundance: -
v_gene: TRBV6-5
j_gene: TRBJ2-1
CDR3aa: ASSSRRLGTYNEQF

abundance: -
v_gene: TRBV29-1
j_gene: TRBJ2-1
CDR3aa: SVRGSGAREF

abundance: few
v_gene: TRBV29-1
j_gene: TRBJ2-1
CDR3aa: SAVSLRSNEQF

abundance: -
v_gene: TRBV9
j_gene: TRBJ2-1
CDR3aa: ASSQKGLDYNEQF

abundance: few
v_gene: TRBV7-9
j_gene: TRBJ2-4
CDR3aa: ASSLYGGNIQY

abundance: -
v_gene: TRBV25-1
j_gene: TRBJ1-3
CDR3aa: ASSGHFFSGNTIY

abundance: -
v_gene: TRBV5-5
j_gene: TRBJ1-2
CDR3aa: ASSLPTMVADYGYT

abundance: -
v_gene: TRBV6-1
j_gene: TRBJ2-4
CDR3aa: ASTIPGQLAKNIQY

abundance: -
v_gene: TRBV6-1
j_gene: TRBJ1-3
CDR3aa: ASSRQRRPGNTIY

abundance: few
v_gene: TRBV15
j_gene: TRBJ2-3
CDR3aa: ATSRGLAGPDTQY